The 27 T cell receptor beta chains listed next were all sequenced from one sample in a study of blood T cell repertoires in COVID-19. This table comes from immunoSEQ multiplex PCR, and its TCRdb copy is limited to in-frame clones, with some not included. The sample shows 200,000 or so clones, more than 85% of them seen only once. The specimen sequenced was peripheral blood. These receptor sequences come from a man aged 65-85 years with active or convalescent COVID-19.

This chain links TRBV7-8 with TRBJ2-7; D uncertain. Germline V gives CDR1 SGHVS, CDR2 FQNEAQ. The V end was cut by 3 bases, the J end by 3 bases, with 15 bases between. The length of the CDR3 is 15 residues. The CDR3 coding sequence is TGTGCCAGCAGCTTTAGCCCGCCAAGAGACTACGAGCAGTACTTC. Translating it yields CASSFSPPRDYEQYF.

This rearrangement joins TRBV5-6 to TRBJ1-2, with 7 bases identical to TRBD1. This CDR3 spans 14 amino acids. Germline trimming cut 0 bases from V and 2 bases from J; bases unmatched to any gene: 1. Germline V gene lookup returns CDR1 SGHDT and CDR2 YYEEEE. The CDR3 DNA reads TGTGCCAGCAGCTTGGGACAGGGAAACTATGGCTACACCTTC. Its translation: CASSLGQGNYGYTF. Looking up the rest from reference TRBV5-6 and TRBJ1-2 gives the full variable domain: DAGVTQSPTHLIKTRGQQVTLRCSPKSGHDTVSWYQQALGQGPQFIFQYYEEEERQRGNFPDRFSGHQFPNYSSELNVNALLLGDSALYLCASSLGQGNYGYTFGSGTRLTVV.

This sequence joins TRBV11-2 and TRBJ2-3; 8 bases map to TRBD2. Germline CDR1 is SGHAT and CDR2 is FQNNGV. This CDR3 has 15 amino acids. The ends lost 8 bases at V and 3 bases at J; junction bases unmatched: 10. CDR3 region: CASQWSGSWTDTQYF. The DNA for the CDR3 is TGTGCCAGCCAATGGAGCGGGAGCTGGACAGATACGCAGTATTTT.

The chain joins TRBV6-6 to TRBJ1-5; 8 bases match TRBD1. CDR3 length equals 16 residues. V lost 7 bases and J lost 4; bases outside the gene matches: 12. The V gene's germline CDR1 is MNHNY and CDR2 SVGAGI (reference sequence). In nucleotides, the CDR3 is TGTGCCAGCACTTTACTCGCACAGGGGGGGAATCAGCCCCAGCATTTT. Translating it yields CASTLLAQGGNQPQHF.

The chain couples TRBV5-1 to TRBJ2-7, with 12 nucleotides matching TRBD1. The junction had 8 bases not matched to a gene; V was cut back by 7 bases and J by 3 bases. The length of the CDR3 is 15 residues. Germline V gene sequence: CDR1 SGHRS, CDR2 YFSETQ. The CDR3 here is CASFLGTGGFYEQYF. The CDR3 DNA reads as TGCGCCAGCTTTCTTGGGACAGGGGGCTTCTACGAGCAGTACTTC.

Here the CDR3 reads CASKAGWRGEKLFF. Here the CDR3 DNA reads TGTGCCAGCAAGGCGGGCTGGCGGGGTGAAAAACTGTTTTTT. The chain has TRBV2 and TRBJ1-4; D is ambiguous. This CDR3 is 14 amino acids long. V lost 7 bases and J 7 bases, leaving 16 bases between the germline ends. The germline V gene has CDR1 SNHLY and CDR2 FYNNEI.

The gene calls are TRBV5-4 and TRBJ2-7; TRBD2 might be the D (5 bases). V was pared by 3 bases and J by 3 bases, with 10 bases between. Germline CDR1 reads SGHNT; CDR2 reads YYREEE (reference sequence). The CDR3 totals 13 residues. This CDR3 is CASSSDRGYEQYF. CDR3 bases: TGTGCCAGCAGCTCCGACCGGGGCTACGAGCAGTACTTC.

This chain joins TRBV4-1 and TRBJ1-3; D is unclear. V lost 6 bases to trimming and J lost 1 base, with 10 bases between them. CDR3 length: 14 residues. The germline gives CDR1 MGHRA, CDR2 YSYEKL. Written as DNA, the CDR3 is TGCGCCAGCAGTCTTGAGCGTTCTGGAAACACCATATATTTT. It specifies CASSLERSGNTIYF.

The gene calls are TRBV7-6 and TRBJ1-1; D possibly corresponds to TRBD1 (5 bases). CDR1 is SGHVS, CDR2 FNYEAQ, per germline. Trimming took off 1 base at V and 1 base at J, with 10 bases between the two ends. The CDR3 is 15 residues long. This chain's CDR3 is CASSLVAGTNTEAFF. CDR3 nucleotide sequence: TGTGCCAGCAGCTTAGTCGCGGGGACGAACACTGAAGCTTTCTTT.

The chain has TRBV30 and TRBJ2-5; TRBD2 agrees at 10 bases. This CDR3 has 16 amino acids. The trim removed 5 bases at V and 5 bases at J, leaving 14 bases unmatched. Per germline, CDR1 GTSNPN and CDR2 SVGIG (reference sequence). The CDR3 region is CAWGVAGGWGVETQYF. CDR3 nucleotides: TGTGCCTGGGGGGTAGCGGGAGGCTGGGGTGTTGAGACCCAGTACTTC.

This sequence joins TRBV5-1 and TRBJ2-5, with a possible D match to TRBD1 (5 bases). The CDR3 extends over 17 amino acids. Trimming shortened V by 0 bases and J by 1 base, and 16 bases separated the two germline ends. Germline lookup yields CDR1 SGHRS and CDR2 YFSETQ. The CDR3 coding sequence is TGCGCCAGCAGCTTGGAGGGCTTGCAGGGTTCCCAAGAGACCCAGTACTTC. Protein product: CASSLEGLQGSQETQYF. Full variable domain (outside the CDR3, taken from reference TRBV5-1 and TRBJ2-5): KAGVTQTPRYLIKTRGQQVTLSCSPISGHRSVSWYQQTPGQGLQFLFEYFSETQRNKGNFPGRFSGRQFSNSRSEMNVSTLELGDSALYLCASSLEGLQGSQETQYFGPGTRLLVL.

The chain is built from TRBV7-2 and TRBJ1-2; D unclear. The V end lost 0 bases, the J end lost 8 bases, and 13 bases lay between the germline ends. The CDR3 is 14 residues long. Germline V lookup: CDR1 SGHTA, CDR2 FQGNSA. As DNA, the CDR3 is TGTGCCAGCAGCTTAGCGGGAGGGAGAGACGGCTACACCTTC. Its protein product is CASSLAGGRDGYTF.

The V gene is TRBV14, the J gene TRBJ2-1; 11 bases line up with TRBD1. The V segment lost 2 bases and the J segment 10 bases; nucleotides outside the gene matches: 7. Germline CDR1 and CDR2: SGHDN and FVKESK. The CDR3 length is 15 residues. The CDR3 sequence is CASSQPGQGVKEQFF. For the CDR3, the DNA is TGTGCCAGCAGCCAACCGGGACAGGGGGTAAAAGAGCAGTTCTTC.

The V gene is TRBV7-9, the J gene TRBJ2-1; D might be TRBD2 (5 bases). This CDR3 is built from 14 residues. The V end lost 4 bases, the J end lost 9 bases, and 16 bases lay between the germline ends. Looked up from germline, CDR1 is SEHNR and CDR2 is FQNEAQ (reference sequence). The CDR3 DNA is TGTGCCAGCAGCTCTAGGACGTTTGGAGGTGAGCAGTTCTTC. Its protein is CASSSRTFGGEQFF.

The V call is TRBV12-3 or TRBV12-4, the J call TRBJ2-3, with 7 bases identical to TRBD1. Trimming removed 7 bases from V and 4 bases from J; junction bases left unmatched: 5. The length of the CDR3 is 13 residues. The CDR3 coding sequence is TGTGCCAGCATCGACAGGGCGGCAGATACGCAGTATTTT. Encoded protein: CASIDRAADTQYF.

V and J are TRBV28 and TRBJ2-3, with 7 bases aligning to TRBD2. The CDR3 is 15 amino acids. Per the germline V gene, CDR1 is MDHEN and CDR2 is SYDVKM. The V and J ends lost 6 bases and 6 bases, in that order; junction bases with no gene match: 12. In DNA, the CDR3 is TGTGCCAGCAGAACCCCTAGCGGCCCTGGGGATACGCAGTATTTT. Encoded protein: CASRTPSGPGDTQYF.

The J gene is TRBJ2-7, the V gene TRBV28, with D perhaps matching TRBD2 (6 bases). Deletions cut 3 bases from V and 0 bases from J, with 15 bases between. CDR1 is MDHEN, CDR2 SYDVKM, per germline. The CDR3 loop spans 16 amino acids. CDR3 in DNA: TGTGCCAGCAGTTTCGGTCCCGGGGGATCCTCCTACGAGCAGTACTTC. Its protein is CASSFGPGGSSYEQYF.

The genes are TRBV6-6 and TRBJ1-5; a weak D match, TRBD1 (5 bases). This CDR3 has 16 residues. CDR1 and CDR2 (germline): MNHNY, SVGAGI (reference sequence). Trimming removed 2 bases from V and 0 bases from J, with 11 bases in between. CDR3 residues: CASSYIQTVSNQPQHF. The DNA for the CDR3 is TGTGCCAGCAGTTACATACAGACAGTTAGCAATCAGCCCCAGCATTTT.

The rearrangement uses TRBV5-4 and TRBJ2-2; D gene unclear. Germline V CDR1 and CDR2: SGHNT, YYREEE (reference sequence). This CDR3 is 14 amino acids long. The V gene lost 0 bases and the J gene lost 1 base, with 4 bases spanning the gap. CDR3 protein: CASSLAGNTGELFF. CDR3 coding DNA: TGTGCCAGCAGCTTGGCAGGGAACACCGGGGAGCTGTTTTTT.

V gene TRBV6-2 or TRBV6-3 combines with J gene TRBJ1-6; D perhaps matches TRBD1 (6 bases). CDR1 is MNHEY, CDR2 SVGEGT, per germline. This CDR3 spans 14 amino acids. The V gene lost 2 bases and the J gene lost 10 bases, with 12 bases spanning the gap. This chain's CDR3 is CASSYHPGDSPLHF. For the CDR3, the DNA is TGTGCCAGCAGTTACCATCCAGGGGACTCACCCCTCCACTTT.

Only a few counts were recorded for this clone. The chain is built from TRBV29-1 and TRBJ1-2; D gene ambiguous. With 2 bases removed from V and 1 base from J, the gap between germline ends came to 11 bases. CDR1 SQVTM and CDR2 ANQGSEA come from the germline V gene. The CDR3 length is 14 residues. CDR3 bases: TGCAGCGTTGAACGCGGAGATATTAACTATGGCTACACCTTC. Residues: CSVERGDINYGYTF.

This clone showed up just a few times. The gene calls are TRBV5-1 and TRBJ2-3; 9 bases match TRBD2. The V gene's germline CDR1 is SGHRS and CDR2 YFSETQ. V lost 0 bases to trimming and J lost 1 base; unmatched junction nucleotides: 3. The CDR3 runs to 16 residues. The CDR3 coding sequence is TGCGCCAGCAGCTTGGCAGCTAGCGGGGGCACAGATACGCAGTATTTT. It encodes CASSLAASGGTDTQYF.

The chain combines TRBV30 with TRBJ1-4; 8 nucleotides match TRBD1. Per the germline V gene, CDR1 is GTSNPN and CDR2 is SVGIG (reference sequence). Trimming at V came to 0 bases and at J to 5 bases, leaving 5 bases not matched to a gene. The CDR3 has 15 amino acids. CDR3 region: CAWSVGQGINEKLFF. DNA of the CDR3: TGTGCCTGGAGTGTTGGACAGGGAATAAATGAAAAACTGTTTTTT.

The CDR3 is CASSWGQGIYGYTF. Written as DNA, the CDR3 is TGTGCCAGCAGCTGGGGACAGGGTATCTATGGCTACACCTTC. The chain links TRBV6-2 or TRBV6-3 to TRBJ1-2, with 9 bases identical to TRBD1. This CDR3 comprises 14 residues. The J segment lost 4 bases and the V segment lost 6 bases, leaving 6 bases of the junction unmatched. CDR1 is MNHEY, CDR2 SVGEGT, per germline.

The chain is built from TRBV3-1 (or the pseudogene TRBV3-2) and TRBJ1-6; 7 nucleotides align to TRBD1. The germline V gene encodes CDR1 LGHDT and CDR2 YNNKEL (reference sequence). J was trimmed by 7 bases and V by 0 bases; bases with no gene match: 9. The CDR3 spans 17 residues. The CDR3 here is CASSQDLDRAGNSPLHF. The DNA for the CDR3 is TGTGCCAGCAGCCAAGATCTTGACAGGGCGGGGAATTCACCCCTCCACTTT.

V is TRBV6-5 and J is TRBJ2-5; D gene uncertain. Germline V gene sequence: CDR1 MNHEY, CDR2 SVGAGI. The CDR3 is made up of 11 amino acids. Trimming stripped 7 bases from V and 4 bases from J, with 7 bases between. The DNA of the CDR3 is TGTGCCAGCACCAACGGAGAGACCCAGTACTTC. Translating it yields CASTNGETQYF.

The V call is TRBV28, the J call TRBJ2-7, with 7 nucleotides matching TRBD2. The CDR3 spans 16 residues. The V gene end was trimmed by 5 bases and the J gene end by 6 bases; junction bases not matched to a gene: 16. Looked up from germline, CDR1 is MDHEN and CDR2 is SYDVKM. CDR3 loop: CASSGGGQGPPIEQYF. CDR3 coding DNA: TGTGCCAGCAGTGGGGGGGGTCAGGGTCCCCCTATCGAGCAGTACTTC.